This entry features one TCR beta chain sequence. This sample was included in a study of shared clonotypes between healthy human individuals. Study-level information: Three CD4 naive, three CD4 memory, two CD8 naive and one CD8 memory plate were used per donor.

In replicate PCRs of sorted subsets, roughly 210 ng DNA, approximately 32,000 T cell genomes, was used. TCRdb keeps only in-frame clones here, not all; method: immunoSEQ multiplex PCR. Seen here are fewer than 2.5 million clones, roughly 93% observed once, and the top ten hold roughly 0.36%. This CDR3 is built from 15 residues. V was pared by 7 bases and J by 5 bases, with 20 bases between. CDR1 is MDHEN and CDR2 is SYDVKM in the germline V gene. The genes are TRBV28 and TRBJ1-2; weak D call: TRBD1 (6 bases). This sequence originates from a man aged 18 to 35 in good health. Some clones in this sample may be carry-over from other donors' samples. Source material: naive CD4+ T cells from PBMCs. Subset here: CD45RA+ positively selected. The CDR3 sequence is CASTPGAGAVYGYTF. The DNA of the CDR3 is TGTGCCAGCACTCCTGGGGCAGGGGCGGTATATGGCTACACCTTC.